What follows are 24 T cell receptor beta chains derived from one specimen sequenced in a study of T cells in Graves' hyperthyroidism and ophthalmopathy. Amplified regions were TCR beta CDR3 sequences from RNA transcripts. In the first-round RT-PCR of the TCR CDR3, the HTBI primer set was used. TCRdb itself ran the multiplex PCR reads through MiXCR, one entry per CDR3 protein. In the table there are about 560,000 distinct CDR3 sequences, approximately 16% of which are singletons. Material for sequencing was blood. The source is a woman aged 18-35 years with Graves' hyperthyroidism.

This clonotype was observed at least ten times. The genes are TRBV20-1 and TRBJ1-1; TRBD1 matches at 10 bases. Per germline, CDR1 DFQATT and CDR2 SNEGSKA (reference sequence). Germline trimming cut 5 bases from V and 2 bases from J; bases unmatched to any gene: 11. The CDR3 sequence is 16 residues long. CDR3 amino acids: CSAEPGQGTANTEAFF. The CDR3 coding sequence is TGCAGTGCTGAGCCGGGACAGGGGACCGCCAACACTGAAGCTTTCTTT.

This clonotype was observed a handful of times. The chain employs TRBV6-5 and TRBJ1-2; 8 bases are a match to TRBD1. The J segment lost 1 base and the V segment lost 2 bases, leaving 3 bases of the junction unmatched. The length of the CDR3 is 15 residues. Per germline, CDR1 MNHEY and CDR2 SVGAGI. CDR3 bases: TGTGCCAGCAGTTACGGGACAGGATTTAACTATGGCTACACCTTC. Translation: CASSYGTGFNYGYTF.

The DNA for the CDR3 is TGTGCCACCAGCAGTCTAGCGGGAGGGCAGGAGCAGTACTTC. Protein: CATSSLAGGQEQYF. V usage is TRBV15 and J usage is TRBJ2-7; TRBD2 matches 12 bases. This CDR3 has 14 residues. In germline, CDR1 is LNHNV, CDR2 YYDKDF (reference sequence). With 3 bases clipped from V and 7 bases from J, the junction kept 4 bases outside the gene matches.

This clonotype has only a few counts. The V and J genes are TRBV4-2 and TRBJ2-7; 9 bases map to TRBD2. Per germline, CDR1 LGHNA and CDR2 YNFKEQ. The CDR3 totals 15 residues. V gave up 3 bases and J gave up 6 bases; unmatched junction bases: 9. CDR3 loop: CASSHHSGRVGEQYF. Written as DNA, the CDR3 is TGTGCCAGCAGCCACCATAGCGGGAGAGTTGGCGAGCAGTACTTC.

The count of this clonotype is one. The CDR3 sequence: CSARDHAGGELFF. The CDR3 DNA sequence: TGCAGTGCTAGAGATCATGCCGGCGGGGAGCTGTTTTTT. The chain joins TRBV20-1 to TRBJ2-2; D uncertain. Germline loops: CDR1 DFQATT, CDR2 SNEGSKA (reference sequence). CDR3 size: 13 residues. Trimming took 0 bases from V and 7 from J, leaving 9 bases between them.

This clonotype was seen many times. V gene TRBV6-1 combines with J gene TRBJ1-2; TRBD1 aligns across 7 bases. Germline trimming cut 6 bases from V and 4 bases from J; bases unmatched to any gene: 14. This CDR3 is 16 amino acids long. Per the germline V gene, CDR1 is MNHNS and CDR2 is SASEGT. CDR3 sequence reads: CASSPTGRGWLYGYTF. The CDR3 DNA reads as TGTGCCAGCAGCCCGACAGGGAGAGGGTGGCTCTATGGCTACACCTTC.

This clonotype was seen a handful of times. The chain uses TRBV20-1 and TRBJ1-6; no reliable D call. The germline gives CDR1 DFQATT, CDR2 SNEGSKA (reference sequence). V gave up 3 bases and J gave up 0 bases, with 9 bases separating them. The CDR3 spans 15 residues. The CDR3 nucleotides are TGCAGTGCTAGGGAACGGGGCTCCTATAATTCACCCCTCCACTTT. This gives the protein CSARERGSYNSPLHF.

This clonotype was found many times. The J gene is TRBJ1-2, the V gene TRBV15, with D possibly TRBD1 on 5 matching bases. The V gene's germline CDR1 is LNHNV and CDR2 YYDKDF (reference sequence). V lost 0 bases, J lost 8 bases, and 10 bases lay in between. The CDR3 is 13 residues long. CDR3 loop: CATSRDQGGGYTF. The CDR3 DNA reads TGTGCCACCAGCAGAGACCAGGGAGGAGGCTACACCTTC.

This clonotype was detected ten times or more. CDR3 region: CASSEGRLANSYNEQFF. Written as DNA, the CDR3 is TGTGCCAGCAGTGAAGGGCGCCTAGCGAACTCCTACAATGAGCAGTTCTTC. This chain connects TRBV2 to TRBJ2-1; a weak D match, TRBD2 (6 bases). This CDR3 is 17 amino acids long. Per germline, CDR1 SNHLY and CDR2 FYNNEI. V gave up 1 base and J gave up 0 bases, with 13 bases separating them.

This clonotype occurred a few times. CDR3: CASSFPGQYGYTF. In DNA, the CDR3 is TGTGCCAGCAGTTTCCCGGGACAGTATGGCTACACCTTC. J is TRBJ1-2 and V is TRBV28, with 7 bases that match TRBD1. The CDR3 is 13 residues long. CDR1 is MDHEN and CDR2 is SYDVKM in the germline V gene. The V gene end was trimmed by 3 bases and the J gene end by 5 bases; junction bases not matched to a gene: 3.

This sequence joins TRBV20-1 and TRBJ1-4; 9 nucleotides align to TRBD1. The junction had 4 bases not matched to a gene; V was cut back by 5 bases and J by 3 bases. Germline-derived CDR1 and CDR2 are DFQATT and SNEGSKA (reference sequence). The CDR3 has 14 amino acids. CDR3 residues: CSAGRTGANEKLFF. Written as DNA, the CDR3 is TGCAGTGCTGGAAGGACAGGGGCTAATGAAAAACTGTTTTTT.

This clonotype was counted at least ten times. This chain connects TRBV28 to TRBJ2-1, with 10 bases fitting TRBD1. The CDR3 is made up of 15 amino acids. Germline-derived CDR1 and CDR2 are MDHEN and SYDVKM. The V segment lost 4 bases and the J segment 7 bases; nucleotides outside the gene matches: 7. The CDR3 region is CASSYDRGLENEQFF. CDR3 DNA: TGTGCCAGCAGTTACGACAGGGGGCTTGAGAATGAGCAGTTCTTC.

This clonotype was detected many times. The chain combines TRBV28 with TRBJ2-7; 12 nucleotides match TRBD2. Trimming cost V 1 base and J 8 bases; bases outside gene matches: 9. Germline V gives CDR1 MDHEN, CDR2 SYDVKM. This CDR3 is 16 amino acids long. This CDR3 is CASSLFEGLAGHKQYF. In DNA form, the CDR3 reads TGTGCCAGCAGTTTATTTGAGGGACTAGCGGGCCACAAGCAGTACTTC.

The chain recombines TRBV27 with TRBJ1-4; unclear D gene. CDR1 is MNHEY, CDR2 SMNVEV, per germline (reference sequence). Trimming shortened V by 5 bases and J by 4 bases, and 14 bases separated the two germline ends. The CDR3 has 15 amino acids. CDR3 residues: CASSPRTGGNEKLFF. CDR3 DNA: TGTGCCAGCAGTCCCCGGACCGGTGGTAATGAAAAACTGTTTTTT.

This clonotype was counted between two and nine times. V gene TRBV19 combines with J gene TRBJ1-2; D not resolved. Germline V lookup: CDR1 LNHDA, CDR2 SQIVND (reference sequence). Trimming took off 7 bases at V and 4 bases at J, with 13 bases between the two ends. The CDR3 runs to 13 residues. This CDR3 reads CASNAQSSYGYTF. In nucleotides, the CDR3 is TGTGCCAGTAATGCGCAGTCAAGCTATGGCTACACCTTC.

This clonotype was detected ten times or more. The CDR3 sequence is CASSPGDRVSYEQYF. CDR3 DNA sequence: TGCGCCAGCAGCCCGGGGGACCGTGTCTCCTACGAGCAGTACTTC. This chain links TRBV5-1 with TRBJ2-7; maybe TRBD2 (6 bases). Germline assignment: CDR1 SGHRS and CDR2 YFSETQ. Trimming took off 4 bases at V and 0 bases at J, with 14 bases between the two ends. The CDR3 is 15 residues long.

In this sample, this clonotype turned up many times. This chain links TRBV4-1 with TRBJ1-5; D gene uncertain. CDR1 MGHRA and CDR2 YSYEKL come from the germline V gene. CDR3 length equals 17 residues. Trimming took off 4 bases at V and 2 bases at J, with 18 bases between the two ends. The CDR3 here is CASSPDLGARGNQPQHF. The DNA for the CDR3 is TGCGCCAGCAGCCCTGACCTCGGTGCGCGGGGCAATCAGCCCCAGCATTTT.

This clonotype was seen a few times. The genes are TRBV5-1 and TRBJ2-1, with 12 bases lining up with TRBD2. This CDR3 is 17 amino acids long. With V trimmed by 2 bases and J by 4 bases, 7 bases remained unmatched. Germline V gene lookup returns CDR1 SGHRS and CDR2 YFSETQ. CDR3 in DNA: TGCGCCAGCAGCTTCCCACTAGCGGGAGGCTTATACAATGAGCAGTTCTTC. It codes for CASSFPLAGGLYNEQFF. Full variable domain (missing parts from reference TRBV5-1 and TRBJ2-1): KAGVTQTPRYLIKTRGQQVTLSCSPISGHRSVSWYQQTPGQGLQFLFEYFSETQRNKGNFPGRFSGRQFSNSRSEMNVSTLELGDSALYLCASSFPLAGGLYNEQFFGPGTRLTVL.

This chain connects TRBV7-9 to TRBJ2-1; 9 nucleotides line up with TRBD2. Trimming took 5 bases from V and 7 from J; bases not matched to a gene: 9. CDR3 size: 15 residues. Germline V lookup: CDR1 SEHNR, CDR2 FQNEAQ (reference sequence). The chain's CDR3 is CASSPSGLAWNEQFF. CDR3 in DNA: TGTGCCAGCAGCCCATCGGGACTAGCTTGGAATGAGCAGTTCTTC.

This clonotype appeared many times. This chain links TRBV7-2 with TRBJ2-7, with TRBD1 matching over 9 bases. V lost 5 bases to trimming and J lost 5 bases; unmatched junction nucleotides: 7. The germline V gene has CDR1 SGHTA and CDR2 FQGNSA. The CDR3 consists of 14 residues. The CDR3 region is CASSTDRGTHEQYF. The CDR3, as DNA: TGTGCCAGCAGCACCGACAGGGGGACCCACGAGCAGTACTTC.

The CDR3 sequence is CSARAEGDINNSPLHF. The CDR3, as DNA: TGCAGTGCTAGAGCGGAAGGGGACATAAATAATTCACCCCTCCACTTT. This rearrangement joins TRBV20-1 to TRBJ1-6; a weak D match, TRBD1 (6 bases). The V and J ends lost 1 base and 5 bases respectively, with 15 bases between them. CDR1 and CDR2 (germline): DFQATT, SNEGSKA (reference sequence). This CDR3 spans 16 amino acids.

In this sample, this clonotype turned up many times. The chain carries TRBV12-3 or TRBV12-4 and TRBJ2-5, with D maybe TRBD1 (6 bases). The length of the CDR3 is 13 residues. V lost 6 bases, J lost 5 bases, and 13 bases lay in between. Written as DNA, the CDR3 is TGTGCCAGCAGACAGGGTGTGGTGGAGACCCAGTACTTC. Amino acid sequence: CASRQGVVETQYF.

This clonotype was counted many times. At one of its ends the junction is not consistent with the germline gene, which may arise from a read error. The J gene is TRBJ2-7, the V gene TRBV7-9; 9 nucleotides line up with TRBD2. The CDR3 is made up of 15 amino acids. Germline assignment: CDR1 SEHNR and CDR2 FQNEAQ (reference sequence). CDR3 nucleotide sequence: TGTGCCAGCAGCTTGGAGACTAGCGGAGCCTACGAACAGTACTTC. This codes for CASSLETSGAYEQYF.

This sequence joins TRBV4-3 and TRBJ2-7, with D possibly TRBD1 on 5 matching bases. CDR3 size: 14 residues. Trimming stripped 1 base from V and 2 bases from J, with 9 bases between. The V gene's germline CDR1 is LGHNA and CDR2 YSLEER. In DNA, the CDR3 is TGCGCCAGCAGCCAAGCGGCAGGGCCCTACGAGCAGTACTTC. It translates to CASSQAAGPYEQYF.